This is a list of T cell receptor beta chains from one sample in a study of technical replicates of blood from a handful of donors. Profiling relied on immunoSEQ multiplex PCR, and the TCRdb table lists in-frame clones only, not all of them. This sample has over 70,000 clones, with 85% to 95% found just once. The sequencing input was PBMCs. The receptors stem from a human donor in good health. Some clones in this sample may be carry-over from other donors' samples. The conserved cysteine and the conserved F or W are not part of the CDR3 here. The D gene is left open where the match is weak.

TRBV4-3	-	ASSPRGKNTEAF
TRBV11-2	-	ASSSIRRSTGELF
TRBV4-2	TRBD2	ASSRGLAEYNEQF
TRBV29-1	-	SVEERTVRHYGYT
TRBV6-1	-	ASRGGAGDTQY
TRBV18	-	ASSPGTQNTEAF
TRBV5-6	TRBD2	ASSFPRLAADTQY
TRBV15	TRBD1	ATSKRTGPRADTQY
TRBV28	-	ASALGVTQTQY
TRBV28	-	ASSSDSPYEQY
TRBV7-2	-	AIFGRQGSTEAF
TRBV6-5	TRBD1	ASSQDRGGYT
TRBV15	-	ATSRDQGHLETQY
TRBV5-1	TRBD1	ASSLTHGQGRNEQF
TRBV5-1	-	ASSLEDTMNTEAF
TRBV19	-	ATSRSFYREQY
TRBV4-1	TRBD1	ASSPGDRDHYEQY
TRBV6-5	TRBD2	ASSNFGRGEETQY
TRBV29-1	TRBD1	SVIGTGAQETQY
TRBV4-3	TRBD2	ASSQVGGGPNEQF
TRBV7-9	TRBD1	ASSRGQGEGGLYGYT
TRBV30	-	AWNLGGTEAF
TRBV5-4	-	ASSIVDRPKGGAQY
TRBV5-1	-	ASSFLGGGPTDTQY
TRBV5-4	TRBD1	ASSKERQGAQFGANVLT
TRBV19	TRBD2	ATSPASGSREQY
TRBV7-6	TRBD1	ASSPRVGQGNNEQF
TRBV20-1	TRBD1	SALRGYEQY
TRBV9	TRBD2	ASSAGTSGRTDTQY
TRBV9	-	ASSVGTAAWVYEQY
TRBV2	-	ASSEQSSEQF
TRBV18	-	ASSPSVPGRGDTQY
TRBV18	TRBD2	ASTAAGGMNNEQF
TRBV5-6	TRBD1	ASSSGQRWGTQY
TRBV7-2	-	ATQFISGSTDTQY
TRBV4-3	-	ASSQSLVSNQPQH
TRBV28	-	ASSRQPAAGELF
TRBV7-2	TRBD1	ASSLAQGQLYLLSPLH
TRBV7-2	-	ASSNSGTNTGELF
TRBV4-1	-	AHHSRFFDEQF
TRBV21-1	-	ASSSQEGQAPGELF
TRBV7-2	-	ASSSRQSSYEQY
TRBV19	-	ASSATRTGSSGNTIY
TRBV7-2	TRBD2	ASSLAGGKETQY
TRBV19	-	ASIDQTAHYGYT
TRBV5-5	TRBD1	ASIPGGTQAYEQY
TRBV5-4	-	ASSSSPAPTDPGNTIY
TRBV25-1	TRBD1	ASSEATGGNSPLH
TRBV2	-	ASIRGRGRLAGELF
TRBV5-6	TRBD1	ASSSRERQGAGNQPQH
TRBV5-6	-	ASSLGQPYGYT
TRBV7-2	TRBD2	ASSNKRGNTYNEQF